This entry is about one T cell receptor beta chain. Its antigen specificity is not known. One base away there is no much larger clone; base qualities are not given. The library was produced with the immunoSEQ multiplex PCR assay. This is the immuneACCESS table as TCRdb keeps it, with only in-frame sequences that have V and J called. A part of the clones is gone; compared with another copy, unresolved V genes explain less than half, and the rest is unexplained. The sample table lists about 62,000 clones, over 80% of them with a count of one. Jointly, the top ten make up roughly 2.7% of the sample. For CDR1 and CDR2, the germline V gene lists MNHEY and SVGAGI. The CDR3 has 14 amino acids, counting the end cysteine and phenylalanine. Only the CDR3 DNA is retained, 42 bases long and in frame from the first base. Germline trimming: 7 bases from V, 3 bases from J; junction bases outside gene matches: 6. These data originate in a study of T cell changes during pregnancy in multiple sclerosis (dated by TCRdb to the late 2010s). Regarding the research as a whole: Changes in the T cell repertoire over the course of pregnancy were examined in this study in women with multiple sclerosis.

The chain couples TRBV6-5 to TRBJ2-7; 10 junctional bases match TRBD1. The specimen was peripheral blood, collected in the second trimester of pregnancy. The source of this sequence is a female donor in good health, enrolled as a control in a pregnancy study. At the DNA level, the sequence is TGTGCCAGCACCCGTGGGACAGGGGTCTACGAGCAGTACTTC. This yields the protein CASTRGTGVYEQYF.